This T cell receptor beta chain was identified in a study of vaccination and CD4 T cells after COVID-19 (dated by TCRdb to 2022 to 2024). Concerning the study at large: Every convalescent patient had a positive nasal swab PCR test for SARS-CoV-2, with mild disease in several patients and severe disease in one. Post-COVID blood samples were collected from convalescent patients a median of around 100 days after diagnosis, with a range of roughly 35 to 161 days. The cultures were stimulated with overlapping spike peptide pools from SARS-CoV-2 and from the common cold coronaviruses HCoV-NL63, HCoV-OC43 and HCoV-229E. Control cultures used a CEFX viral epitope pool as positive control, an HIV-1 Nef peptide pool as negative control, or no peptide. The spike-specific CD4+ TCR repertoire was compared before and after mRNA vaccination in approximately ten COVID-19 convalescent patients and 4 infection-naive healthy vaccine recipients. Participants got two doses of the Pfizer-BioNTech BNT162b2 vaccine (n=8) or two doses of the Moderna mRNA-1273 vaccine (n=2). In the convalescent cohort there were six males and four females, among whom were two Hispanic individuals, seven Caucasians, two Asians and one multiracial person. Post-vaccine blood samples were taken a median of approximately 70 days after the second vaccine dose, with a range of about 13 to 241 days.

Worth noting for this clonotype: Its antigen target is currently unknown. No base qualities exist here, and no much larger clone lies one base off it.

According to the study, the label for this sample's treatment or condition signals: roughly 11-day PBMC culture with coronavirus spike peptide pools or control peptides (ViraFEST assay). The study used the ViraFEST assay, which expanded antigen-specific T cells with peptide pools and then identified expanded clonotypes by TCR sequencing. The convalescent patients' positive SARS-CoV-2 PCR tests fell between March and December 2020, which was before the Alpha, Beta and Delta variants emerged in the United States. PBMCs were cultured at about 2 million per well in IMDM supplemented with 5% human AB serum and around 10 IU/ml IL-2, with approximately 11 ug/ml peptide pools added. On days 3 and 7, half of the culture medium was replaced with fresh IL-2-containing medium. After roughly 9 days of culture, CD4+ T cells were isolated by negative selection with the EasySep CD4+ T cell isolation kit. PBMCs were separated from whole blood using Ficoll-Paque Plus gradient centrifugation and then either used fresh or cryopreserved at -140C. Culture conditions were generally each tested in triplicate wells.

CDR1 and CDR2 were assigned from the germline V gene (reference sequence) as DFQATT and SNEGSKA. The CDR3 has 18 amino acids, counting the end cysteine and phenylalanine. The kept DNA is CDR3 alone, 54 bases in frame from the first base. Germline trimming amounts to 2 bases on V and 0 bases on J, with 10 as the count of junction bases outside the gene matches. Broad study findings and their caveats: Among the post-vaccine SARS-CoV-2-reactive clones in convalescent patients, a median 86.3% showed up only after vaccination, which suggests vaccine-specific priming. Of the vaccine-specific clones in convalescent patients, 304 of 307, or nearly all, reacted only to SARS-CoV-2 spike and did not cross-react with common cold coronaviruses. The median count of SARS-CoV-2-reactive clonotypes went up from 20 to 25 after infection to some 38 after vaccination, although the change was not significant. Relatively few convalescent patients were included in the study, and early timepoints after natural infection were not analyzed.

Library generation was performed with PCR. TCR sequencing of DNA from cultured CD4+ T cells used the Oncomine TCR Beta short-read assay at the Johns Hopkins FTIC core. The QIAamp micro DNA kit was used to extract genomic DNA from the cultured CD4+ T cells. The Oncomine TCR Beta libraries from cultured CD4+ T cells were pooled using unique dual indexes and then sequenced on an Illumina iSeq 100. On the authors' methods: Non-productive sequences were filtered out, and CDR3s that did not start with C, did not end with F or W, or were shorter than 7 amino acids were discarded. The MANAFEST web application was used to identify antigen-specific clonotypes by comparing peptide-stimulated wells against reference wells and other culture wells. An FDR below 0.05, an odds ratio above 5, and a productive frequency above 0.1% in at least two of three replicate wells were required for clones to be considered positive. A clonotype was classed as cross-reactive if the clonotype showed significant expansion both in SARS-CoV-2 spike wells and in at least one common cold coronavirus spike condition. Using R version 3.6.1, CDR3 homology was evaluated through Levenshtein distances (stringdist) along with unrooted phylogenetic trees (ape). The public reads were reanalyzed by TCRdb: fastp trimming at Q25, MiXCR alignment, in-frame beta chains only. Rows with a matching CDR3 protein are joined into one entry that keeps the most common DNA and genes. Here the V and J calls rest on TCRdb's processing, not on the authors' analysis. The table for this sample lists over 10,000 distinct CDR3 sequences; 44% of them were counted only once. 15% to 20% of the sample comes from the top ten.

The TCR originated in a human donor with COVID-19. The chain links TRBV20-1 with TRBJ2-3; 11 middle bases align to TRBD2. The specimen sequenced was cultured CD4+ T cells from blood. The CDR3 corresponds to CSARQRLAGSPSTDTQYF. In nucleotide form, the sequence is TGCAGTGCTAGACAGCGACTAGCGGGGTCCCCTAGCACAGATACGCAGTATTTT.